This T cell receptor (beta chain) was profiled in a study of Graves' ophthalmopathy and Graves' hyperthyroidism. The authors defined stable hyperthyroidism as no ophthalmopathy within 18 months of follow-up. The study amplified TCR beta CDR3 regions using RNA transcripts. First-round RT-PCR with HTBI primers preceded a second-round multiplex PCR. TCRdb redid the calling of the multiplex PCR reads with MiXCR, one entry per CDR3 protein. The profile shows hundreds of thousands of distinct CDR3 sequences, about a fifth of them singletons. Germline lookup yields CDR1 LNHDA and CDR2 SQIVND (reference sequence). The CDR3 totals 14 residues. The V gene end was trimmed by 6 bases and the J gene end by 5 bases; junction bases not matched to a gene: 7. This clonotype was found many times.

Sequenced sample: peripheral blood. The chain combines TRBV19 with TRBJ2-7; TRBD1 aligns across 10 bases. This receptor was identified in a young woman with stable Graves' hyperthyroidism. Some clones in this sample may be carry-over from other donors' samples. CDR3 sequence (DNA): TGTGCCAGTAGATGGACAGGGGGACACCACGAGCAGTACTTC. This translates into CASRWTGGHHEQYF.